This T cell receptor (beta chain) was sequenced in a study of neurological immune-mediated disorders. Study overall: There were roughly 35 multiple sclerosis patients. Of these, around 30 had relapsing-remitting MS and 3 had secondary progressive MS.

The germline V gene encodes CDR1 DFQATT and CDR2 SNEGSKA (reference sequence). V was clipped by 6 bases and J by 5 bases; unmatched bases: 7. This CDR3 is 13 amino acids long. TCRdb ran MiXCR on the 5' RACE reads and lists one entry per CDR3 protein. The sample shows fewer than 85,000 distinct CDR3 sequences, approximately 5% of them seen only once. There are many counts of this clonotype. This rearrangement joins TRBV20-1 to TRBJ2-5; 9 bases agree with TRBD1. The sequenced material came from PBMCs. The clonotype comes from a woman in her 70s with multiple sclerosis. The CDR3 reads CSAQGTGRETQYF. In nucleotides, the CDR3 is TGCAGTGCCCAGGGGACAGGGCGGGAGACCCAGTACTTC.